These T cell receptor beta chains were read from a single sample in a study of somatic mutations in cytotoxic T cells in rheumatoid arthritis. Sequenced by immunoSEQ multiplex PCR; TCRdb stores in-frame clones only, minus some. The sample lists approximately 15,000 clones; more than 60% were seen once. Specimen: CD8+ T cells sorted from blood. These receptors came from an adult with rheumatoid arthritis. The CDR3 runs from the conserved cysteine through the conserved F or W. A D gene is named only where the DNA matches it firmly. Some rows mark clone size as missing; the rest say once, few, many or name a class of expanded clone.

CASSSLTSAKAGELFF	TGTGCCAGCAGCTCGTTGACTAGCGCGAAAGCCGGGGAGCTGTTTTTT	TRBV5-4	TRBJ2-2	.	TRBD2
CASTSGTQTQYF	TGTGCCAGCACCTCAGGGACACAGACCCAGTACTTC	TRBV7-6	TRBJ2-5	.	.
CASSGQDQETQYF	TGTGCCAGCAGTGGACAGGACCAAGAGACCCAGTACTTC	TRBV6-4	TRBJ2-5	.	.
CASSLGLYTDTEAFF	TGTGCCAGCAGCTTAGGACTCTATACGGACACTGAAGCTTTCTTT	TRBV11-1	TRBJ1-1	once	.
CASSYPAGGFNTEAFF	TGTGCCAGCAGTTACCCCGCGGGGGGCTTTAACACTGAAGCTTTCTTT	TRBV6-6	TRBJ1-1	.	.
CASSFLGRGSRNIQYF	TGTGCCAGCAGCTTTTTGGGCAGGGGGTCTAGAAACATTCAGTACTTC	TRBV11-2	TRBJ2-4	.	TRBD1
CASSFGKRGQETQYF	TGTGCCAGCAGCTTCGGGAAGAGAGGGCAAGAGACCCAGTACTTC	TRBV11-3	TRBJ2-5	.	.
CASSFDIQETQYF	TGTGCCAGTAGTTTTGATATCCAAGAGACCCAGTACTTC	TRBV19	TRBJ2-5	.	.
CASSYMGAGGYTF	TGTGCCAGCAGTTATATGGGGGCTGGTGGCTACACCTTC	TRBV6-5	TRBJ1-2	.	.
CASSHPLGRATGELFF	TGTGCCAGCAGCCACCCCCTAGGGCGCGCCACCGGGGAGCTGTTTTTT	TRBV14	TRBJ2-2	.	.